This TCR beta chain was captured by sequencing in a study of shared clonotypes between healthy human individuals. General study results and limits: Clonotypes shared by all four donors outscored non-shared clonotypes in generation probability.

As concerns this clone: What it binds is unknown.

Libraries were prepared by immunoSEQ multiplex PCR; TCRdb keeps only in-frame clonotypes and omits some of them. In the table there are around 700,000 clones, around 72% of which are singletons. Negatively enriched CD4+ T cells were divided by CD45RA into naive and memory. CDR1 and CDR2 from the germline V gene are SGHTA and FQGTGA. Trimming took 5 bases from V and 0 from J, leaving 13 bases between them. The CDR3 is 15 amino acids. The TCR sequence derives from a woman aged 25-40 years in good health. The gene calls are TRBV7-3 and TRBJ1-1; D call uncertain. The material sequenced was memory CD4+ T cells sorted from blood. Regarding subset: CD45RA-negative fraction. CDR3 protein: CASSPRSGMNTEAFF. The CDR3 bases are TGTGCCAGCAGCCCGCGGTCAGGAATGAACACTGAAGCTTTCTTT.